The clone carrying this T cell receptor (beta chain) is a singleton in its sample. The antigen remains undetermined. The record originates from a study of Ad26.COV2.S vaccination and SARS-CoV-2 variants. On the study more broadly: Donor got 5x10^10 or 1x10^11 viral particles of Ad26.COV2.S.

Using immunoSEQ multiplex PCR, the repertoire was profiled, and TCRdb retains in-frame clones only, with some absent. The sample comprises around 500,000 clones, 80% to 90% of which are singletons, and about 1.7% rests with the top ten. Indicated treatment: around 19 received Ad26.COV2.S at low or high dose, single or two shots; about 5 received placebo; per-sample allocation not given. Sampling occurred on day 63 after the first vaccine or placebo injection. Within Boston, the person who donated was an adult of 18-55 years. Points from the study as a whole: In vaccinated individuals, spike-specific CD8+ and CD4+ T cell responses reportedly displayed substantial breadth. Assessments of TCR breadth and depth may have underestimated the total T cell responses.

CDR3 size: 17 residues. V shed 3 bases, J shed 0 bases, and the junction held 5 bases outside the gene matches. The V gene's germline CDR1 is LNHDA and CDR2 SQIVND (reference sequence). Sequences were derived from peripheral blood, sampled in a trial of Ad26.COV2.S vaccine versus placebo. V gene TRBV19 combines with J gene TRBJ2-3; 11 bases fit TRBD2. The source is a person between 18 and 65 years old who received the Ad26.COV2.S COVID-19 vaccine or a placebo. This CDR3 reads CASSITSGGVSTDTQYF. The CDR3 DNA sequence: TGTGCCAGTAGTATCACTAGCGGGGGTGTTAGCACAGATACGCAGTATTTT.